These T cell receptor beta chains were read from a single sample in a study of T cells after yellow fever vaccination. TCRdb called the 5' RACE reads again in MiXCR, with one record for every CDR3 protein. Altogether some 320,000 distinct CDR3 sequences are present, about 9.5% being singletons, with the ten largest covering about a sixth. The sequences come from PBMCs, collected on the day of the first yellow fever vaccination. The receptors come from a man between 18 and 29 years old who received the YFV17D yellow fever vaccine. The CDR3 runs from the conserved cysteine through the conserved F or W. D genes are given only for firm matches. The size of a clone is reported for some rows only, either as once, few or many, or as a class for expanded clones.

J: TRBJ2-7
D: TRBD2
V: TRBV5-4
size: .
CDR3: CASSSSSGAYEQYF
DNA: TGTGCCAGCAGCTCGTCTAGCGGGGCCTACGAGCAGTACTTC

J: TRBJ2-2
D: TRBD1
V: TRBV29-1
size: few
CDR3: CSVSNRGTNTGELFF
DNA: TGCAGCGTAAGCAACAGGGGAACAAACACCGGGGAGCTGTTTTTT

J: TRBJ2-7
D: .
V: TRBV20-1
size: many
CDR3: CSANPLGPYEQYF
DNA: TGCAGTGCTAATCCCTTGGGCCCCTACGAGCAGTACTTC

J: TRBJ1-4
D: .
V: TRBV29-1
size: many
CDR3: CSVERVNEKLFF
DNA: TGCAGCGTTGAGAGGGTTAATGAAAAACTGTTTTTT

J: TRBJ2-3
D: TRBD2
V: TRBV4-1
size: .
CDR3: CASSHEMANQRTSGHTDTQYF
DNA: TGCGCCAGCAGCCATGAAATGGCAAACCAACGGACTAGCGGCCACACAGATACGCAGTATTTT

J: TRBJ1-5
D: TRBD1
V: TRBV5-4
size: few
CDR3: CASSADRGLAQHF
DNA: TGTGCCAGCAGCGCGGACAGGGGGCTGGCCCAGCATTTT

J: TRBJ2-1
D: .
V: TRBV28
size: .
CDR3: CASSHGALYNEQFF
DNA: TGTGCCAGCAGCCACGGGGCCCTCTACAATGAGCAGTTCTTC

J: TRBJ2-1
D: .
V: TRBV19
size: many
CDR3: CASSPRVNEQFF
DNA: TGTGCCAGTAGTCCCAGGGTTAATGAGCAGTTCTTC

J: TRBJ1-6
D: .
V: TRBV6-6
size: few
CDR3: CASSYSSNSPLHF
DNA: TGTGCCAGCAGTTACTCTTCGAATTCACCCCTCCACTTT

J: TRBJ2-1
D: .
V: TRBV9
size: many
CDR3: CASSVEGEYTANNEQFF
DNA: TGTGCCAGCAGCGTAGAAGGGGAATATACCGCGAACAATGAGCAGTTCTTC

J: TRBJ1-1
D: .
V: TRBV5-5
size: few
CDR3: CASSFLQWGTEAFF
DNA: TGTGCCAGCAGCTTCCTACAGTGGGGCACTGAAGCTTTCTTT